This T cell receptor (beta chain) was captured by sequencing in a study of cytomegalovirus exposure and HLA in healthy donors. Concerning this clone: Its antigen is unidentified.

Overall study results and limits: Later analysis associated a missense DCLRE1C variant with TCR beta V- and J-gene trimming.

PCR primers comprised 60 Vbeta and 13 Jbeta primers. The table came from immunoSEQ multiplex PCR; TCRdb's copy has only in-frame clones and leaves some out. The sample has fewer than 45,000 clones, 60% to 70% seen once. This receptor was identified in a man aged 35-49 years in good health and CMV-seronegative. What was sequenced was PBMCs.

The CDR3 sequence is CASSLGLAGLASYNEQFF. CDR3 coding DNA: TGTGCCAGCAGCTTAGGGCTAGCGGGGTTGGCCTCCTACAATGAGCAGTTCTTC. The V gene is TRBV7-2, the J gene TRBJ2-1; 9 bases fit TRBD2. Germline V gene lookup returns CDR1 SGHTA and CDR2 FQGNSA. CDR3 length: 18 amino acids. The junction had 7 bases not matched to a gene; V was cut back by 1 base and J by 0 bases.